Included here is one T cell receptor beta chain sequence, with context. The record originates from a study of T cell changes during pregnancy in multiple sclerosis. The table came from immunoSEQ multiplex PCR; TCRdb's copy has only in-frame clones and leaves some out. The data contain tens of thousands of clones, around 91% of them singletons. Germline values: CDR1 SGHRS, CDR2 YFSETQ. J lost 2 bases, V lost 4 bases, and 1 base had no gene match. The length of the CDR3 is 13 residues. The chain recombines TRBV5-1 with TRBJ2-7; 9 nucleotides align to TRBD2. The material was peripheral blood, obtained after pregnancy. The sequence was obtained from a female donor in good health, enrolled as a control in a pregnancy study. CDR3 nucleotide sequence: TGCGCCAGCAGCCCTAGCGGGGCCTACGAGCAGTACTTC. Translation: CASSPSGAYEQYF.